This T cell receptor (beta chain) was recorded in a study of identical twins. The table lists this clonotype with many counts. Its specificity is not known. Via MiXCR, TCRdb re-called the 5' RACE reads, giving one row per CDR3 protein. The sample contains about 690,000 distinct CDR3 sequences, 5.5% to 6.5% of which appear only once. General study results and limits: With abundant cord blood beta clonotypes, insertions were fewer; memory repertoires showed no such pattern.

The sample was naive T cells sorted from blood. The sequence came from a man aged 18-30 years in good health.

The CDR3 region has the DNA TGTGCCAGCAGTTTGCTGGACAGGGATGGGACAGATACGCAGTATTTT. This encodes CASSLLDRDGTDTQYF. This rearrangement joins TRBV12-3 or TRBV12-4 to TRBJ2-3, with 8 bases aligning to TRBD1. The CDR3 sequence is 16 residues long. V was clipped by 3 bases and J by 3 bases; unmatched bases: 8.